Detailed here is one T cell receptor (beta chain). Only in-frame clones appear in the TCRdb table, and some are missing; sequencing was by immunoSEQ multiplex PCR. Here the sample spans under 30,000 clones, 65% to 90% being singletons. This entry comes from a study of PD-1 blockade in classical Hodgkin lymphoma. Each patient experienced a relapse that followed autologous stem cell transplantation, and brentuximab vedotin exposure varied. The study purified CD4+ T cells from thawed PBMCs using magnetic negative selection. The germline CDR1 and CDR2 sequences are MNHNS and SASEGT. The CDR3 loop spans 16 amino acids. Losses at the gene ends were 4 bases for V and 8 bases for J; bases not matched to a gene: 13.

The sample here was CD4+ T cells from blood, taken at baseline. This clonotype was obtained from a human donor with classical Hodgkin lymphoma. J is TRBJ1-4 and V is TRBV6-1, with 7 bases identical to TRBD1. CDR3 bases: TGTGCCAGCAGTGCAGGCCAGGGGGGATTTGGAGAAAAACTGTTTTTT. Residues: CASSAGQGGFGEKLFF.